These T cell receptor beta chains were read from a single sample in a study of early stage breast cancer tumors. TCRdb's table, derived via immunoSEQ multiplex PCR, lists solely in-frame clones and lacks some. This table holds 51,000 or so clones, about 83% found once. Input material: blood. These receptors were obtained from a person in their fifties with breast cancer. Both conserved end residues are part of each CDR3. The D gene is left open where the match is weak. Size is omitted from some rows. Given values are once, few, many or a class for expanded clones.

d_gene	v_gene	j_gene	abundance	CDR3nt	CDR3aa
-	TRBV7-2	TRBJ2-3	once	TGTGCCAGCAGCTTAGCGAGCGGTAGCCGGACTAACACAGATACGCAGTATTTT	CASSLASGSRTNTDTQYF
TRBD1	TRBV19	TRBJ1-4	-	TGTGCCAGTAGTATGAGGACAGGGTTTGACGAAAAACTGTTTTTT	CASSMRTGFDEKLFF
TRBD2	TRBV5-1	TRBJ2-1	-	TGCGCCAGCAGCTTGGAAGGGGGACTAGCGGAATACAATGAGCAGTTCTTC	CASSLEGGLAEYNEQFF
-	TRBV5-6	TRBJ1-2	-	TGTGCCAGCAGCTTGGGCGCAGGGCAACAAGGCTATGGCTACACCTTC	CASSLGAGQQGYGYTF
-	TRBV15	TRBJ2-4	-	TGTGCCACCAGCAGAGTAGGGGACATTCAGTACTTC	CATSRVGDIQYF
-	TRBV7-2	TRBJ1-6	once	TGTGCCAGCAGCTTACGGGGGGATAATAATTCACCCCTCCACTTT	CASSLRGDNNSPLHF
-	TRBV27	TRBJ2-7	-	TGTGCCAGCAGTCCCCTCGTAAGGGCCGGGGAGCAGTACTTC	CASSPLVRAGEQYF
TRBD1	TRBV6-1	TRBJ2-7	-	TGTGCCAGCAGTGAAGCGGGCAGGGGGCGGGACGAGCAGTACTTC	CASSEAGRGRDEQYF
TRBD1	TRBV18	TRBJ1-6	few	TGTGCCAGCTCACCCGACAGGGAAATCTCACCCCTCCACTTT	CASSPDREISPLHF
-	TRBV27	TRBJ2-7	-	TGTGCCAGCAGTGTGTCGTCTTTGAGGGGTCCCTACGAGCAGTACTTC	CASSVSSLRGPYEQYF